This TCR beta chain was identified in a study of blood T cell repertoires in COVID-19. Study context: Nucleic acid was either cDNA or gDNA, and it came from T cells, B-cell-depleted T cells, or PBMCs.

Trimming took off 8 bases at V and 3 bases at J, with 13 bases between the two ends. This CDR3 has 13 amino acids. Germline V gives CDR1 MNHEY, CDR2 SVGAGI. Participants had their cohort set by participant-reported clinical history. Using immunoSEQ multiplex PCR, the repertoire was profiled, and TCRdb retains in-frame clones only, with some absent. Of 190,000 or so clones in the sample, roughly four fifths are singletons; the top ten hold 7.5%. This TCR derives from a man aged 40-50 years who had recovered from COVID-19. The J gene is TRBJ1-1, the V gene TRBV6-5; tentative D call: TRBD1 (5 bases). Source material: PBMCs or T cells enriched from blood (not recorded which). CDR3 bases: TGTGCCAGCTATTTGGCCAGGGACACTGAAGCTTTCTTT. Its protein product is CASYLARDTEAFF.